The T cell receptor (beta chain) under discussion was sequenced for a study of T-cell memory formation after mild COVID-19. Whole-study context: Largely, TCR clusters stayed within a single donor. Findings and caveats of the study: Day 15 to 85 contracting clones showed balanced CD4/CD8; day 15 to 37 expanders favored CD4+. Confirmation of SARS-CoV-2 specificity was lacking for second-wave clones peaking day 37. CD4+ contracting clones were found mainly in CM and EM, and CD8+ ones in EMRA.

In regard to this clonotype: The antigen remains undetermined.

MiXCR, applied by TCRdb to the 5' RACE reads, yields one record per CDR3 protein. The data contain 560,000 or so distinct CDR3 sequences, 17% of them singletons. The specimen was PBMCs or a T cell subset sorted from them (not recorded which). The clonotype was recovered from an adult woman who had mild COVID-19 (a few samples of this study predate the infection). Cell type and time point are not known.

The CDR3 sequence is CASSTHRTSGRYNEQFF. CDR3 DNA sequence: TGTGCCAGTAGTACCCACCGGACTAGCGGGAGGTACAATGAGCAGTTCTTC. The rearrangement uses TRBV19 and TRBJ2-1, with 14 nucleotides matching TRBD2. CDR3 length equals 17 residues. V lost 4 bases and J lost 4; bases outside the gene matches: 6. Germline V CDR1 and CDR2: LNHDA, SQIVND (reference sequence). Combining the CDR3 with reference TRBV19 and TRBJ2-1 gives the whole variable domain DGGITQSPKYLFRKEGQNVTLSCEQNLNHDAMYWYRQDPGQGLRLIYYSQIVNDFQKGDIAEGYSVSREKKESFPLTVTSAQKNPTAFYLCASSTHRTSGRYNEQFFGPGTRLTVL.